These 17 T cell receptor beta chains were sequenced from one sample in a study of T-cell memory formation after mild COVID-19. One entry per CDR3 protein results from TCRdb running MiXCR on the 5' RACE reads. Of over 300,000 distinct CDR3 sequences listed, 20% to 25% are singletons. Input material: PBMCs or a T cell subset sorted from them (not recorded which). The source is a man in his late teens or twenties who had mild COVID-19 (a few samples of this study predate the infection). Cell type and time point are not known.

V usage is TRBV6-2 or TRBV6-3 and J usage is TRBJ2-7; D not resolved. Trimming took off 3 bases at V and 0 bases at J, with 6 bases between the two ends. Per the germline V gene, CDR1 is MNHEY and CDR2 is SVGEGT. The CDR3 sequence is 13 residues long. As DNA, the CDR3 is TGTGCCAGCAGTTATGTCCGCTCCTACGAGCAGTACTTC. This encodes CASSYVRSYEQYF.

The CDR3 region has the DNA TGCGCCAGCAAGGTCGCGGGGGCCCGGGTTCAAGAGACCCAGTACTTC. It codes for CASKVAGARVQETQYF. The gene calls are TRBV5-1 and TRBJ2-5; D is perhaps TRBD2 (7 bases). This CDR3 has 16 amino acids. Between the trimmed V and J ends, which lost 6 bases and 2 bases, there was a span of 20 bases. Germline CDR1 and CDR2: SGHRS and YFSETQ.

This clonotype turned up a few times. J is TRBJ1-1 and V is TRBV6-2 or TRBV6-3, with TRBD1 matching over 9 bases. CDR3 length: 16 residues. V shed 2 bases and J 5 bases; nucleotides not matched to a gene: 9. The germline V gene encodes CDR1 MNHEY and CDR2 SVGEGT. The CDR3 region is CASSYRLGQGETEAFF. The CDR3, as DNA: TGTGCCAGCAGTTACCGCCTGGGACAGGGAGAAACTGAAGCTTTCTTT.

This clonotype occurred a few times. The chain is built from TRBV24-1 and TRBJ2-3; tentatively, D is TRBD1 or TRBD2 (5 bases each). In germline, CDR1 is KGHDR, CDR2 SFDVKD. The CDR3 spans 15 residues. Trimming removed 12 bases at V and 1 base at J, with 19 bases between. This chain's CDR3 is CASSGGTSRTDTQYF. The CDR3 nucleotides read TGTGCCTCCTCTGGGGGAACGAGTCGCACAGATACGCAGTATTTT.

This clonotype was detected once. The gene calls are TRBV6-6 and TRBJ1-1, with TRBD1 matching 7 bases. The CDR3 length is 12 residues. Losses at the gene ends were 6 bases for V and 8 bases for J; bases not matched to a gene: 6. CDR1 and CDR2 (germline): MNHNY, SVGAGI (reference sequence). CDR3: CASREGQREAFF. CDR3 coding DNA: TGTGCCAGCAGGGAGGGACAGCGCGAAGCTTTCTTT.

This rearrangement joins TRBV7-3 to TRBJ2-1; TRBD1 matches 9 bases. Germline lookup yields CDR1 SGHTA and CDR2 FQGTGA. Trimming cost V 4 bases and J 5 bases; bases outside gene matches: 6. The CDR3 has 15 residues. CDR3 in amino acids: CASSSGQGRNNEQFF. The CDR3 DNA follows: TGTGCCAGCAGCTCCGGACAGGGGAGGAACAATGAGCAGTTCTTC.

This clonotype was recorded at least ten times. As the CDR3 is not closed by the conserved phenylalanine or tryptophan, this likely results from a read error. It is unclear where the CDR3 begins or ends on the DNA, so no DNA is shown, and the CDR3 is as TCRdb lists it. J is TRBJ2-7 and V is TRBV27; TRBD1 is the table's D call and was not checked against the DNA. Germline values: CDR1 MNHEY, CDR2 SMNVEV (reference sequence). The CDR3 is made up of 12 amino acids, end residues included. CDR3: CASSTGGTGLSL.

This clonotype was counted between two and nine times. The CDR3 loop is CASSLGRVVNIQYF. The DNA for the CDR3 is TGCGCCAGCAGCTTGGGTCGGGTAGTGAACATTCAGTACTTC. The rearrangement joins TRBV5-1 to TRBJ2-4; D unclear. The length of the CDR3 is 14 residues. Germline assignment: CDR1 SGHRS and CDR2 YFSETQ. V was shortened by 0 bases and J by 7 bases, with 11 bases between the two germline ends.

The chain joins TRBV30 to TRBJ1-5; 10 bases are a match to TRBD1. The V gene end was trimmed by 2 bases and the J gene end by 3 bases; junction bases not matched to a gene: 10. Germline values: CDR1 GTSNPN, CDR2 SVGIG (reference sequence). This CDR3 comprises 17 residues. CDR3: CAWSTTGGTGVNQPQHF. In DNA, the CDR3 is TGTGCCTGGAGTACAACCGGAGGGACAGGGGTCAATCAGCCCCAGCATTTT.

This clonotype was picked up a small number of times. The chain links TRBV5-1 to TRBJ2-3; 8 bases are a match to TRBD1. Trimming cost V 6 bases and J 4 bases; bases outside gene matches: 4. Germline V gives CDR1 SGHRS, CDR2 YFSETQ. The CDR3 is 13 residues long. CDR3 DNA sequence: TGCGCCAGCAAAGGACAGGGCGCAGATACGCAGTATTTT. It specifies CASKGQGADTQYF.

The CDR3 is CSAPGGALSGANVLTF. The CDR3 bases are TGCAGTGCCCCTGGGGGGGCGTTATCTGGGGCCAACGTCCTGACTTTC. The chain carries TRBV20-1 and TRBJ2-6, with a possible D match to TRBD2 (7 bases). V was pared by 6 bases and J by 1 base, with 16 bases between. Germline CDR1 reads DFQATT; CDR2 reads SNEGSKA (reference sequence). CDR3 length equals 16 residues.

This clonotype was counted only a few times. This chain uses TRBV6-2 or TRBV6-3 with TRBJ2-1; D remains ambiguous. The CDR3 covers 15 residues. V was trimmed by 8 bases and J by 0 bases, leaving 14 bases between them. Looked up from germline, CDR1 is MNHEY and CDR2 is SVGEGT. The CDR3 region is CASLARAYSYNEQFF. In nucleotides, the CDR3 is TGTGCCAGCCTCGCGCGCGCCTACTCCTACAATGAGCAGTTCTTC.

The CDR3 is CASSPPGTPEAFF. For the CDR3, the DNA is TGTGCCAGCTCACCACCCGGCACCCCCGAAGCTTTCTTT. J is TRBJ1-1 and V is TRBV18; D not resolved. The germline CDR1 and CDR2 sequences are KGHSH and LQKENI. V lost 0 bases and J 8 bases, leaving 10 bases between the germline ends. CDR3 length equals 13 residues.

This sequence joins TRBV6-1 and TRBJ2-7; possibly TRBD2 for D (5 bases). Germline V gene lookup returns CDR1 MNHNS and CDR2 SASEGT. Trimming shortened V by 4 bases and J by 2 bases, and 15 bases separated the two germline ends. The CDR3 has 15 residues. CDR3 region: CASSGRSSRAYEQYF. For the CDR3, the DNA is TGTGCCAGCAGTGGGAGGTCCAGTCGGGCCTACGAGCAGTACTTC.

This clonotype was seen at least ten times. The chain recombines TRBV6-4 with TRBJ2-1; 7 nucleotides match TRBD2. The junction had 3 bases not matched to a gene; V was cut back by 2 bases and J by 5 bases. The CDR3 totals 14 residues. CDR1 is MRHNA and CDR2 is SNTAGT in the germline V gene. DNA for the CDR3: TGTGCCAGCAGTGACGGACTAGAAAACAATGAGCAGTTCTTC. Translation gives CASSDGLENNEQFF.

The sample holds many counts of this clonotype. This chain uses TRBV3-1 with TRBJ2-3, with 7 positions matching TRBD2. Trimming cost V 1 base and J 0 bases; bases outside gene matches: 1. This CDR3 is 15 amino acids long. CDR1 is LGHDT and CDR2 is YNNKEL in the germline V gene (reference sequence). CDR3 residues: CASSQVGGSTDTQYF. CDR3 DNA sequence: TGTGCCAGCAGCCAAGTCGGGGGGAGCACAGATACGCAGTATTTT.

The chain recombines TRBV20-1 with TRBJ2-2; a weak D match, TRBD1 (5 bases). CDR1 is DFQATT and CDR2 is SNEGSKA in the germline V gene (reference sequence). The CDR3 consists of 15 residues. With 3 bases removed from V and 4 bases from J, the gap between germline ends came to 15 bases. This CDR3 reads CSASRWGWSTGELFF. CDR3 nucleotides: TGCAGTGCTAGCCGGTGGGGCTGGAGCACCGGGGAGCTGTTTTTT.